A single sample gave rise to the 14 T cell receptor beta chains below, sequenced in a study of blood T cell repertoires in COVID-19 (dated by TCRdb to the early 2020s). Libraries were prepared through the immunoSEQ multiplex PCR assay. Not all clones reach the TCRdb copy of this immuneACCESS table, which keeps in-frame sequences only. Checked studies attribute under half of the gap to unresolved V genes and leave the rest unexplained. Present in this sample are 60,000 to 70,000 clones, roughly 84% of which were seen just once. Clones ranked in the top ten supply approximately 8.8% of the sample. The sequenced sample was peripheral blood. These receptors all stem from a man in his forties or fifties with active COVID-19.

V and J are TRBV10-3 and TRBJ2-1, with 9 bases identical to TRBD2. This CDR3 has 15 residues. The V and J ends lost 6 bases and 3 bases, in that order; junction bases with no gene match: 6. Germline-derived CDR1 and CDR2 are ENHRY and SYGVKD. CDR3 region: CAISASSGGYNEQFF. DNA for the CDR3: TGTGCCATCAGCGCGAGTAGCGGGGGCTACAATGAGCAGTTCTTC.

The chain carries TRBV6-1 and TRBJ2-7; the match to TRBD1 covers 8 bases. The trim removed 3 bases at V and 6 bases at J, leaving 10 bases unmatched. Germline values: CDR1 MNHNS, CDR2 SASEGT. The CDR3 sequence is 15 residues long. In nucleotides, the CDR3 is TGTGCCAGCAGTGATCCGGGACAGGCCGAGGGCGAGCAGTACTTC. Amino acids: CASSDPGQAEGEQYF.

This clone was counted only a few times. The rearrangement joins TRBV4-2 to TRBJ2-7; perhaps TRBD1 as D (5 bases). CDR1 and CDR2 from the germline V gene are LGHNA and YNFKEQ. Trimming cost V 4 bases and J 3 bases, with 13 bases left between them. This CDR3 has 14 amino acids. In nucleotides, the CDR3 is TGTGCCAGCAGCCCCAGGGTTGGCTACTACGAGCAGTACTTC. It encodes CASSPRVGYYEQYF.

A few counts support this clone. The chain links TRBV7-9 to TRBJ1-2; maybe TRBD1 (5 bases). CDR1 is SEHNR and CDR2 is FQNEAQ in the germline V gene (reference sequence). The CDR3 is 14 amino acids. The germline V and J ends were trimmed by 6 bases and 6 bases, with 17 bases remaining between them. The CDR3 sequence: CASRPTGGVDGYTF. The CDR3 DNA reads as TGTGCCAGCAGACCCACAGGTGGTGTTGATGGCTACACCTTC.

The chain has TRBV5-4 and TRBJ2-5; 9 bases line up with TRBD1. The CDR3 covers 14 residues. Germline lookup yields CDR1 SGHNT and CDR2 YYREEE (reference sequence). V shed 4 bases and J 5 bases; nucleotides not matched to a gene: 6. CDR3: CASSPGTGRETQYF. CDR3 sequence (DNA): TGTGCCAGCAGCCCAGGGACAGGGAGGGAGACCCAGTACTTC. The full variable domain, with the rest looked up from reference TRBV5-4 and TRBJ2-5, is ETGVTQSPTHLIKTRGQQVTLRCSSQSGHNTVSWYQQALGQGPQFIFQYYREEENGRGNFPPRFSGLQFPNYSSELNVNALELDDSALYLCASSPGTGRETQYFGPGTRLLVL.

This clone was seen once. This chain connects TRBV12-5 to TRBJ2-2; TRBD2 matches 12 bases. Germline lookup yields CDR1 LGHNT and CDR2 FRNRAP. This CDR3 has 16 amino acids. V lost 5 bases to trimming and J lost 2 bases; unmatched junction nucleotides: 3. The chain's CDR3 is CASGPSGGENTGELFF. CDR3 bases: TGTGCTAGTGGTCCTAGCGGGGGGGAAAACACCGGGGAGCTGTTTTTT.

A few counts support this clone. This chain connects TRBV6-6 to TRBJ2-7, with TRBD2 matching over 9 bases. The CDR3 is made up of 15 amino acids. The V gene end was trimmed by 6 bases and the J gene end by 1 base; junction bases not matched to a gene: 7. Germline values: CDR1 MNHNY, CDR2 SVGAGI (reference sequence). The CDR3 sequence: CASRPRLAASYEQYF. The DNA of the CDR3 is TGTGCCAGCAGACCAAGACTAGCGGCGTCCTACGAGCAGTACTTC.

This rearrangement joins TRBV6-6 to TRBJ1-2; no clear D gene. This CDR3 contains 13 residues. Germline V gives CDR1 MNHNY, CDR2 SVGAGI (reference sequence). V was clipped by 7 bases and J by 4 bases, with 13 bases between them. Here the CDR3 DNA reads TGTGCCAGCAAACCTACAGATTCCTATGGCTACACCTTC. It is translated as CASKPTDSYGYTF.

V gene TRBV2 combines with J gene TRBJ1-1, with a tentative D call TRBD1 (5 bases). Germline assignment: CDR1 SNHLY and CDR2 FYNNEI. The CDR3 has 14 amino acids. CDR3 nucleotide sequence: TGTGCTCACGGAGGGGCCAGGGTGGACACTGAAGCTTTCTTT. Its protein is CAHGGARVDTEAFF.

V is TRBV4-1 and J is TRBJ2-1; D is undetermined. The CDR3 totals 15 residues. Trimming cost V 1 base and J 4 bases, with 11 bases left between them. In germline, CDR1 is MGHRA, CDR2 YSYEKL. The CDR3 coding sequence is TGCGCCAGCAGCCAAGCCAACACCTTGTACAATGAGCAGTTCTTC. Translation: CASSQANTLYNEQFF.

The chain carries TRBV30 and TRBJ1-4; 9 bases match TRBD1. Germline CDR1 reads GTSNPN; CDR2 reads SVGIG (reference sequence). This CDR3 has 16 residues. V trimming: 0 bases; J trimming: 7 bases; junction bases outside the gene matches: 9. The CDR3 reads CAWSVTGTGRVEKLFF. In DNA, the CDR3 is TGTGCCTGGAGTGTTACAGGGACAGGGAGAGTTGAAAAACTGTTTTTT. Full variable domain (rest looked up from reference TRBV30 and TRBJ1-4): SQTIHQWPATLVQPVGSPLSLECTVEGTSNPNLYWYRQAAGRGLQLLFYSVGIGQISSEVPQNLSASRPQDRQFILSSKKLLLSDSGFYLCAWSVTGTGRVEKLFFGSGTQLSVL.

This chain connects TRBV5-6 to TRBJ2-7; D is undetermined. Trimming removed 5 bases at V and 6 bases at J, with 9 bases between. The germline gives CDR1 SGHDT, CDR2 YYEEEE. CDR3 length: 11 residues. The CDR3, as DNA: TGTGCCAGCAGGTCCCTAGGCGAGCAGTACTTC. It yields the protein CASRSLGEQYF. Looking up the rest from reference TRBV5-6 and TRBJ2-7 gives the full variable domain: DAGVTQSPTHLIKTRGQQVTLRCSPKSGHDTVSWYQQALGQGPQFIFQYYEEEERQRGNFPDRFSGHQFPNYSSELNVNALLLGDSALYLCASRSLGEQYFGPGTRLTVT.

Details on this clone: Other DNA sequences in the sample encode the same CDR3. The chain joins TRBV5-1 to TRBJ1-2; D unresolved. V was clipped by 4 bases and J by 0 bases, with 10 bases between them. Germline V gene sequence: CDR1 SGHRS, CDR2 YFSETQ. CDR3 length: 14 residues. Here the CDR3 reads CASSPGGANYGYTF. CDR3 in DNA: TGCGCCAGCAGCCCCGGCGGGGCTAACTATGGCTACACCTTC.

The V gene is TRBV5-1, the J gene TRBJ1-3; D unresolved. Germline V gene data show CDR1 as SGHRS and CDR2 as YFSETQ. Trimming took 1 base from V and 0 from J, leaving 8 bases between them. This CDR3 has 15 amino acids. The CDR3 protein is CASSLQVGSGNTIYF. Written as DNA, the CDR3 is TGCGCCAGCAGCTTGCAGGTGGGCTCTGGAAACACCATATATTTT.